This TCR beta chain was obtained from a study of monozygotic twins with inflammatory bowel disease (dated by TCRdb to about 2019). Regarding the complete study: In total, around 30 monozygotic twin pairs made up the full study: 19 Danish pairs, all IBD-discordant, plus nine German pairs, of which four were IBD-concordant and five were IBD-discordant. Each individual had, on average, about 151 000 unique TCRalpha sequences and 181 000 unique TCRbeta sequences available for analysis. Within discordant pairs, disease-associated traits were sought mainly by comparing IBD patients with their genetically identical healthy co-twins.

The library came from 5' RACE. Preparation of each TCR library used around 3.5 ug of total RNA. For each sample, cDNA was synthesized in eight separate reactions using SMARTScribe reverse transcriptase. During cDNA synthesis, template switching was used to introduce unique molecular identifiers that contained a 6-nucleotide sample barcode. Two nested PCRs of approximately 16 and 9 cycles amplified the TCRalpha and TCRbeta cDNA, and bead purification followed each PCR. Before amplification, cDNA was treated with uracil DNA-glycosylase and purified using the QIAquick PCR purification kit. The second PCR added Illumina TruSeq-compatible adapters along with sample-specific barcodes. TapeStation and Qubit were used to check library quality and concentration, and approximately 5.4 ng of each library was pooled. Pooled libraries were sequenced on an Illumina HiSeq2500 single-index Rapid Run with 2 x 100 bp reads and custom sequencing primers. Regarding the original processing steps: MiGEC version 1.2.6 was used for UMI-based consensus assembly to correct PCR and sequencing errors. MiXCR version 2.1.1 was used to carry out V(D)J alignment, clonotype assembly and CDR3 extraction. Normalisation of gene usage, clonotype sharing and MAIT/NKT TCR abundance was achieved by analysing the top 1000, 10 000 and 20 000 clonotypes per sample. Diversity was computed as the inverse Simpson index with the vegan R package after downsampling to 27 000 UMIs. Statistical testing used paired Mann-Whitney U tests on the discordant twin pairs and applied Benjamini-Hochberg correction for multiple testing. TCRdb reprocessed the raw reads; every CDR3 protein sequence is a single record, and DNA is not supplied. TCRdb, rather than the study authors, made the V and J calls. The table kept for this sample lists roughly 200,000 distinct CDR3 sequences. The ten largest clones capture 7.5% to 9.5% of the sample.

A roughly 2.4 ml peripheral blood sample was drawn into PAXgene tubes per donor and stored at -80°C. Without T cell sorting, total RNA was isolated from whole blood using the PAXgene blood miRNA kit on an automated QIAcube. Deep TCRalpha and TCRbeta repertoire profiling with unique molecular barcoding was performed on peripheral blood of monozygotic twin pairs concordant or discordant for inflammatory bowel disease. Smoking habits were recorded for all twin pairs, with individuals classified as current, former or never smokers. Comment on this clonotype: It lacks a known antigen.

The full study reports these points: Compared with healthy twins, IBD patients had fewer clonotypes in common with other individuals, a difference most pronounced in patients showing signs of disease activity. IBD patients had lower TCRbeta repertoire diversity, measured by the inverse Simpson index, than their healthy co-twins. Different T cell subtypes could not be distinguished in the analysis. Because patients were on differing immunosuppressive treatments, the repertoires may have picked up extra background noise and inter-individual variability. No single strong signal or clonotype linked to IBD turned up in the results, so the idea that one exists was not supported. No difference in repertoire similarity was observed between concordant and discordant twins, possibly owing to limited statistical power.

This sequence originates from a human donor with ulcerative colitis or Crohn's disease, or a healthy co-twin of an affected twin (not recorded which). The sample comprised blood.

The CDR3 reads as follows: CASSFYKGQYF. This sequence uses TRBV12-3 or TRBV12-4 and TRBJ2-5. From cysteine to phenylalanine, the CDR3 is 11 amino acids long. No DNA is recorded.